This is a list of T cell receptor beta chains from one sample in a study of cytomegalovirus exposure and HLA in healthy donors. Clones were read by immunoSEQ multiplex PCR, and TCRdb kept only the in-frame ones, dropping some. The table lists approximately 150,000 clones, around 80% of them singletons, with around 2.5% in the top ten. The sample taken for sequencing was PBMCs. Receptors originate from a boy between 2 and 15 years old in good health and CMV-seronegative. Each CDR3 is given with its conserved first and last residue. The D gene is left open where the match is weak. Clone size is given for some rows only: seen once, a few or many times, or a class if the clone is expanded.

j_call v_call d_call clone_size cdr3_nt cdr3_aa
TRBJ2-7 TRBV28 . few TGTGCCAGCAGTTTCCGCAAAAGGGGGTACGAGCAGTACTTC CASSFRKRGYEQYF
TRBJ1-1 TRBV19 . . TGTGCCAGTAGTATTGCAGTCTTGAACACTGAAGCTTTCTTT CASSIAVLNTEAFF
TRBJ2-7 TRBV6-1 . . TGTGCCAGCAGGACACAAGCGGGCTTGAGCTACGAGCAGTACTTC CASRTQAGLSYEQYF
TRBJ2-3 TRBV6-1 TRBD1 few TGTGCCAGCACTGAATGGACAGGGGAGGGCACAGATACGCAGTATTTT CASTEWTGEGTDTQYF
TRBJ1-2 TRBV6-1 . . TGTGCCAGCAGTGAACGGGAGGATGGAAGGGCCTATGGCTACACCTTC CASSEREDGRAYGYTF
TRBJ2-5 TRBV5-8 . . TGTGCCAGCAGCTTGGTACTTATGTACCAAGAGACCCAGTACTTC CASSLVLMYQETQYF
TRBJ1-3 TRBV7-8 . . TGTGCCAGCAGCCGCGGGCGGGGGAGTACTGGAAACACCATATATTTT CASSRGRGSTGNTIYF
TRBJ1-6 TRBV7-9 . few TGTGCCAGCAGCTTAGGATCCCCATCTACCCTCCACTTT CASSLGSPSTLHF
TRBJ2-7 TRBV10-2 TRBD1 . TGCGCCAGCAGCAGGACAGGGCAATCCTACGAGCAGTACTTC CASSRTGQSYEQYF
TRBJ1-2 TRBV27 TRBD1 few TGTGCCAGCAGTTCCACCAAACTGACAGGGGGAATGGCTGGCTACACCTTC CASSSTKLTGGMAGYTF
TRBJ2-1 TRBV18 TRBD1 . TGTGCCAGCTCAATTCGACAGGGGGCAAGGAATGAGCAGTTCTTC CASSIRQGARNEQFF
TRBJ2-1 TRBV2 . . TGTGCCAGCAGCCTCATGACTATCGGAGCATACAATGAGCAGTTCTTC CASSLMTIGAYNEQFF
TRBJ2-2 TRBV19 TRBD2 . TGTGCCAGTAGGCCAAGCGGGAATGGGGCCTTCGGGTCAACCAGCGATAACACCGGGGAGCTGTTTTTT CASRPSGNGAFGSTSDNTGELFF
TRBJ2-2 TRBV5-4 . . TGTGCCAGCAGCGTTCTGCAGGGTGGCACCGGGGAGCTGTTTTTT CASSVLQGGTGELFF
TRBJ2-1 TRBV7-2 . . TGTGCCAGCAGCTTATTATCGGTAAACCCCTACAATGAGCAGTTCTTC CASSLLSVNPYNEQFF
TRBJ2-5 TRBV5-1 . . TGCGCCAGCAGCTTGGAGCACGTTAAGACCCAGTACTTC CASSLEHVKTQYF
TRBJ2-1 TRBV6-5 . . TGTGCCAGCAAACGGGGGATGGGTGAGCAGTTCTTC CASKRGMGEQFF
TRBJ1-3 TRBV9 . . TGTGCCAGCAGCGTAGGAGTGACTGGAAACACCATATATTTT CASSVGVTGNTIYF
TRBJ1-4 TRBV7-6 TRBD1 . TGTGCCAGCAGCGCTGGGACAGGGAATGAAAAACTGTTTTTT CASSAGTGNEKLFF
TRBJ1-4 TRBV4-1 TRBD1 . TGCGCCAGCAGCCAGTATCCCCGGGGACAGGGGGCGCGGACTAATGAAAAACTGTTTTTT CASSQYPRGQGARTNEKLFF
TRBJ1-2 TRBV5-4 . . TGTGCCAGCAGCTTGTCGTCAGCAGGCCCCTATGGCTACACCTTC CASSLSSAGPYGYTF
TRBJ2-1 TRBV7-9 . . TGTGCCAGCAGCCCGACGGAGAGCAATGAGCAGTTCTTC CASSPTESNEQFF
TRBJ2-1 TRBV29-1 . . TGCAGCGTGGGCTCAGGTTCTCTGTCCAACCTTGAGCAGTTCTTC CSVGSGSLSNLEQFF
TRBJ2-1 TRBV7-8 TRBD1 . TGTGCCAGCAGCTCCGGACAGGCCCCTAGGTTCTTC CASSSGQAPRFF
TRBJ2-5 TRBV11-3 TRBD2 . TGTGCCAGCAGCTCCCCTTTTAGACTAGCGGAACAAGAGACCCAGTACTTC CASSSPFRLAEQETQYF
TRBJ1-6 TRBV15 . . TGTGCCACCAGCAGAGATCTCATACAGGGTATCGATTCACCCCTCCACTTT CATSRDLIQGIDSPLHF
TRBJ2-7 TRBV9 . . TGTGCCAGCAGCGTAGCCAGCGGGTTCTACGAGCAGTACTTC CASSVASGFYEQYF
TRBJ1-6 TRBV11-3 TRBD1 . TGTGCCAGCAGCGCAGCGACAGGGGGCTACTCACCCCTCCACTTT CASSAATGGYSPLHF
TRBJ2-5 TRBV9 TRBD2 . TGTGCCAGCAGCGTAGCTCCGGGACTAGCGGGGGTGCTCCGTCAAGAGACCCAGTACTTC CASSVAPGLAGVLRQETQYF
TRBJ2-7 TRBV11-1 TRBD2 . TGTGCCAGCAGCTTTGCGGGAGGGCCCTACGAGCAGTACTTC CASSFAGGPYEQYF
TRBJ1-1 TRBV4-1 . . TGCGCCAGCAGCCAAGAACGAGGGTTGGACACTGAAGCTTTCTTT CASSQERGLDTEAFF
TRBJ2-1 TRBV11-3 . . TGTGCCAGCAGCTGGTATAGCGGCCCTTCCTACAATGAGCAGTTCTTC CASSWYSGPSYNEQFF
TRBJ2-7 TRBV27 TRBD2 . TGTGCCAGCAGAACTATTCTAGCGGGGGGGATCTCCTACGAGCAGTACTTC CASRTILAGGISYEQYF
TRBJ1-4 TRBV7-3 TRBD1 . TGTGCCAGCAGCTTAGCCGGGACAGTAAATGAAAAACTGTTTTTT CASSLAGTVNEKLFF
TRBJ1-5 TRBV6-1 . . TGTGCCAGCAGTGAAATCGTAGCCAATCAGCCCCAGCATTTT CASSEIVANQPQHF
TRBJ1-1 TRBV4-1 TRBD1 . TGCGCCAGCAGGTCGACAGGGGCTACTGAAGCTTTCTTT CASRSTGATEAFF
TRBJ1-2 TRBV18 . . TGTGCCAGCTCACCGGACAGACCGGGCTATGGCTACACCTTC CASSPDRPGYGYTF
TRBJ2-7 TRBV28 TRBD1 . TGTGCCAGCAGTAGCCCAGGGGGTAACTCCTACGAGCAGTACTTC CASSSPGGNSYEQYF
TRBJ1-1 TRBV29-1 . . TGCAGCGCAACAACGAACACTGAAGCTTTCTTT CSATTNTEAFF
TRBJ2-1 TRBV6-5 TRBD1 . TGTGCCAGCACCCGAACAGGGGGCTCCTACAATGAGCAGTTCTTC CASTRTGGSYNEQFF
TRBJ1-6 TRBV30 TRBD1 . TGTGCCTGGAGCCAGGGACAGGATAATTCACCCCTCCACTTT CAWSQGQDNSPLHF
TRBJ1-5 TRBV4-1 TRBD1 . TGCGCCAGCAGCCAAACAGGGGTCGCGCAGCCCCAGCATTTT CASSQTGVAQPQHF
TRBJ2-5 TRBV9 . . TGTGCCAGCAGTCCTCAGGAGCGGCCGGAGACCCAGTACTTC CASSPQERPETQYF
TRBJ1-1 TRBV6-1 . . TGTGCCAGCAGGGTTGGGACACTGAACACTGAAGCTTTCTTT CASRVGTLNTEAFF
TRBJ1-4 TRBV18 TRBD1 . TGTGCCAGCTCACCTGGAACTACAGGGGACTCAACTAATGAAAAACTGTTTTTT CASSPGTTGDSTNEKLFF
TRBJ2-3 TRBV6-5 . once TGTGCCAGCAGTTACGTGCGGGCGAATACGCAGTATTTT CASSYVRANTQYF
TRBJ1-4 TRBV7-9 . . TGTGCCAGCAGCCCCATCCGGGGTTCTAATGAAAAACTGTTTTTT CASSPIRGSNEKLFF
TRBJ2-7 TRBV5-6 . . TGTGCCAGCAGCTTGAAGACAGGATTGGTCTCCTACGAGCAGTACTTC CASSLKTGLVSYEQYF
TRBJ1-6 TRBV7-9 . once TGTGCCAGCAGCTTAGGGGCGGGACCGCTCACCTCCTATAATTCACCCCTCCACTTT CASSLGAGPLTSYNSPLHF
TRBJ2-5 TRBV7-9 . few TGTGCCAGCAGCCCGAGGGTGGGTCCCTTGTACCAAGAGACCCAGTACTTC CASSPRVGPLYQETQYF